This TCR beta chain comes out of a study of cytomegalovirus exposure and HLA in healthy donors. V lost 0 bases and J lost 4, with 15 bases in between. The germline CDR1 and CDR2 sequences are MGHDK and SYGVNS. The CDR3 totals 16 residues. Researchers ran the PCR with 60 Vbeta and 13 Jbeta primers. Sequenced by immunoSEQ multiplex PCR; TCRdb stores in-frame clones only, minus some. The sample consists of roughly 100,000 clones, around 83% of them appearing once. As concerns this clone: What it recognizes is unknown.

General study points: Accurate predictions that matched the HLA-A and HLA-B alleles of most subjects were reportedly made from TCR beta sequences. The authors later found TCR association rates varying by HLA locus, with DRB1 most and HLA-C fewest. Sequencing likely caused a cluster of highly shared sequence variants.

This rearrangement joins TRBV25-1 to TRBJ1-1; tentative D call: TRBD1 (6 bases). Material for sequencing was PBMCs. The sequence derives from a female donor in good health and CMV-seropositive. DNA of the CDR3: TGTGCCAGCAGTGAATACGGAACAGGGCAGCTCACTGAAGCTTTCTTT. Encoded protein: CASSEYGTGQLTEAFF.